These 15 T cell receptor beta chains share one sample of origin, sequenced in a study of OX40 agonist ivuxolimab in advanced cancers. The repertoire was sequenced with immunoSEQ multiplex PCR; TCRdb's copy has only in-frame clones and lacks some. The sample shows about 38,000 clones, around four fifths of them seen only once. Here the sequenced sample was CD4+ or CD8+ T cells sorted from blood, taken in a trial of the OX40 agonist ivuxolimab. All receptors come from an adult with an advanced solid tumor such as melanoma, head and neck, liver or kidney cancer.

The chain joins TRBV4-1 to TRBJ2-3, with 8 nucleotides matching TRBD2. The germline CDR1 and CDR2 sequences are MGHRA and YSYEKL. The CDR3 runs to 15 residues. J lost 1 base, V lost 4 bases, and 4 bases had no gene match. The CDR3 DNA sequence: TGCGCCAGCAGCCCGGGGGGGCATGGCACAGATACGCAGTATTTT. Amino acid sequence: CASSPGGHGTDTQYF.

The chain carries TRBV6-1 and TRBJ2-5; D may be TRBD2 (6 bases). Germline assignment: CDR1 MNHNS and CDR2 SASEGT. CDR3 length equals 13 residues. V lost 6 bases to trimming and J lost 2 bases, with 10 bases between them. CDR3 coding DNA: TGTGCCAGCAGCCTTAGCGGTCAAGAGACCCAGTACTTC. This codes for CASSLSGQETQYF.

CDR3 loop: CAWSFRAGGEQYF. CDR3 in DNA: TGTGCCTGGAGCTTTAGAGCGGGGGGGGAGCAGTACTTC. The V call is TRBV30, the J call TRBJ2-7; 10 nucleotides align to TRBD2. V was pared by 3 bases and J by 7 bases, with 6 bases of the junction left unmatched. This CDR3 region has 13 residues. Per germline, CDR1 GTSNPN and CDR2 SVGIG (reference sequence).

This clone has more than one count but fewer than ten. This chain uses TRBV20-1 with TRBJ1-1; unclear D gene. CDR3 size: 11 residues. V was shortened by 3 bases and J by 3 bases, with 5 bases between the two germline ends. CDR1 DFQATT and CDR2 SNEGSKA come from the germline V gene (reference sequence). The CDR3: CSARRDTEAFF. The CDR3 DNA follows: TGCAGTGCTAGGCGGGACACTGAAGCTTTCTTT.

This clone has a handful of counts. The chain employs TRBV2 and TRBJ2-6; 12 bases align to TRBD2. Germline CDR1 and CDR2: SNHLY and FYNNEI. This CDR3 spans 17 amino acids. CDR3 region: CARRIGLAGSGANVLTF. CDR3 nucleotides: TGTGCTAGAAGGATAGGACTAGCGGGAAGTGGGGCCAACGTCCTGACTTTC.

The rearrangement joins TRBV5-1 to TRBJ2-2; weak D call: TRBD1 (5 bases). The length of the CDR3 is 13 residues. Germline CDR1 SGHRS, CDR2 YFSETQ. Trimming removed 3 bases at V and 4 bases at J, with 7 bases between. The CDR3 nucleotides read TGCGCCAGCAGCTCAGGGATCACCGGGGAGCTGTTTTTT. Translated, it gives CASSSGITGELFF.

The sample holds one count of this clone. The chain joins TRBV6-1 to TRBJ2-7; TRBD1 is a possible D gene (5 bases). Germline CDR1 MNHNS, CDR2 SASEGT. Between the trimmed V and J ends, which lost 3 bases and 5 bases, there was a span of 23 bases. This CDR3 region has 17 residues. Written as DNA, the CDR3 is TGTGCCAGCAGTGATGGTGAAAGGGGCCTCCTTCGGAACGAGCAGTACTTC. Translating it yields CASSDGERGLLRNEQYF.

J is TRBJ2-3 and V is TRBV18; D ambiguous. With 5 bases removed from V and 2 bases from J, the gap between germline ends came to 17 bases. From germline, CDR1 is KGHSH and CDR2 LQKENI. This CDR3 is built from 16 residues. The CDR3 region is CASSKSAASDTDTQYF. The CDR3 DNA sequence: TGTGCCAGCTCAAAAAGTGCTGCTTCAGACACAGATACGCAGTATTTT.

This clone turned up a few times. This rearrangement joins TRBV15 to TRBJ2-7; no definite D call. Trimming stripped 7 bases from V and 3 bases from J, with 7 bases between. CDR1 and CDR2 from the germline V gene are LNHNV and YYDKDF (reference sequence). The CDR3 length is 11 residues. Written as DNA, the CDR3 is TGTGCCACCATGAAAGACTACGAGCAGTACTTC. It translates to CATMKDYEQYF.

The V and J genes are TRBV28 and TRBJ2-4; the D gene could be TRBD1 or TRBD2 (5 bases each). The CDR3 runs to 14 residues. V lost 5 bases to trimming and J lost 8 bases, with 16 bases between them. The germline V gene has CDR1 MDHEN and CDR2 SYDVKM. The CDR3 protein is CASSTSGTRDIQYF. CDR3 in DNA: TGTGCCAGCAGTACATCCGGGACGCGAGACATTCAGTACTTC.

The gene calls are TRBV9 and TRBJ2-3, with D perhaps matching TRBD2 (5 bases). Germline CDR1 and CDR2: SGDLS and YYNGEE. Trimming left V 4 bases short and J 0 bases short, with 18 bases between. The CDR3 has 17 amino acids. The CDR3 region is CASSPSAGQTSTDTQYF. The CDR3 region has the DNA TGTGCCAGCAGCCCTTCTGCGGGCCAGACGAGCACAGATACGCAGTATTTT.

The chain has TRBV7-9 and TRBJ2-5; D not certain. V lost 5 bases and J lost 7, with 11 bases in between. The CDR3 has 12 residues. Germline CDR1 SEHNR, CDR2 FQNEAQ (reference sequence). Here the CDR3 reads CASSDELRTQYF. DNA of the CDR3: TGTGCCAGCAGCGATGAACTCCGGACCCAGTACTTC.

The chain employs TRBV4-2 and TRBJ2-1; TRBD1 aligns across 9 bases. CDR1 and CDR2 from the germline V gene are LGHNA and YNFKEQ. V gave up 6 bases and J gave up 9 bases; unmatched junction bases: 9. The CDR3 spans 14 residues. In DNA form, the CDR3 reads TGTGCCAGCAGTCGTGTACAGGGGGCAGCTGAGCAGTTCTTC. It yields the protein CASSRVQGAAEQFF.

CDR3 region: CASSLGTGNTIYF. In DNA form, the CDR3 reads TGTGCCAGCAGTTTGGGCACCGGAAACACCATATATTTT. V and J are TRBV6-6 and TRBJ1-3; no clear D gene. The length of the CDR3 is 13 residues. Trimming cost V 4 bases and J 4 bases, with 8 bases left between them. Germline-derived CDR1 and CDR2 are MNHNY and SVGAGI (reference sequence).

The rearrangement joins TRBV5-1 to TRBJ1-1; no definite D call. The CDR3 length is 13 residues. Trimming took off 2 bases at V and 7 bases at J, with 12 bases between the two ends. The germline CDR1 and CDR2 sequences are SGHRS and YFSETQ. The CDR3 DNA is TGCGCCAGCAGCTTCCTACAACGGGGTGAAGCTTTCTTT. This encodes CASSFLQRGEAFF.